The sequence of this T cell receptor beta chain was determined in a study of blood T cell repertoires in COVID-19. Study-wide context: Samples representing acute and convalescent COVID-19 were sourced from the United States, Italy and Spain.

V gave up 3 bases and J gave up 8 bases, with 8 bases separating them. This CDR3 contains 12 residues. Germline assignment: CDR1 SGHNT and CDR2 YENEEA. Profiled with immunoSEQ multiplex PCR; TCRdb holds only in-frame clones, not every one. This sample has over 85,000 clones, with over 60% found just once. The TCR sequence derives from a woman of 80 years or more with acute or convalescent COVID-19. The chain combines TRBV11-3 with TRBJ2-1; D remains ambiguous. Sequencing was carried out using peripheral blood. The CDR3 loop reads CASSFSTDEQFF. DNA for the CDR3: TGTGCCAGCAGCTTTAGCACTGATGAGCAGTTCTTC. Combining the CDR3 with reference TRBV11-3 and TRBJ2-1 gives the whole variable domain EAGVVQSPRYKIIEKKQPVAFWCNPISGHNTLYWYLQNLGQGPELLIRYENEEAVDDSQLPKDRFSAERLKGVDSTLKIQPAELGDSAVYLCASSFSTDEQFFGPGTRLTVL.